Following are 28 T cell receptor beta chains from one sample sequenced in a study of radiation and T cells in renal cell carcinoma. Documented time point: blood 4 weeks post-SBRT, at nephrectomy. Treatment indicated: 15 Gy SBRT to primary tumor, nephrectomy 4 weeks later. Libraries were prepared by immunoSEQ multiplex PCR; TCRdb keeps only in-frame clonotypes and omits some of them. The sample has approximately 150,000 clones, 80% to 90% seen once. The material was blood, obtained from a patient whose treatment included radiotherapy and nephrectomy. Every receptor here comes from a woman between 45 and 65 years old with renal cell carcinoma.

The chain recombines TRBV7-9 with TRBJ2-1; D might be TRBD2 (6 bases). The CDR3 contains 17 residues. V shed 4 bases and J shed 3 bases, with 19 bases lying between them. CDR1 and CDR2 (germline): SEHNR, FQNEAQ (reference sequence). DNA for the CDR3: TGTGCCAGCAGCTCCTTTGGCGGGACCATTGGCTACAATGAGCAGTTCTTC. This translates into CASSSFGGTIGYNEQFF. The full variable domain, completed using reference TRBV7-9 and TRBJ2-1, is DTGVSQNPRHKITKRGQNVTFRCDPISEHNRLYWYRQTLGQGPEFLTYFQNEAQLEKSRLLSDRFSAERPKGSFSTLEIQRTEQGDSAMYLCASSSFGGTIGYNEQFFGPGTRLTVL.

CDR3 protein: CASSPTGGRGEQYF. CDR3 nucleotides: TGTGCCAGCAGCCCCACGGGGGGGCGAGGGGAGCAGTACTTC. The rearrangement uses TRBV7-3 and TRBJ2-7; TRBD2 matches 8 bases. The germline gives CDR1 SGHTA, CDR2 FQGTGA. V was pared by 5 bases and J by 7 bases, with 10 bases of the junction left unmatched. This CDR3 has 14 amino acids.

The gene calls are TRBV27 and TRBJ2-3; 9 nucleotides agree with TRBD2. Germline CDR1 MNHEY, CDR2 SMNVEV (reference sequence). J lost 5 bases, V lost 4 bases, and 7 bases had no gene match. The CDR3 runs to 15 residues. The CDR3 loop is CASSSLAGEGDTQYF. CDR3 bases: TGTGCCAGCAGTTCCTTAGCGGGAGAGGGAGATACGCAGTATTTT.

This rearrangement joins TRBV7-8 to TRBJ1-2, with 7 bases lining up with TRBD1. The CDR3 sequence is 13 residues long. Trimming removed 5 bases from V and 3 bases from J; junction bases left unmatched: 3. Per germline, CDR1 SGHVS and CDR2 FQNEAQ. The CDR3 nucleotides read TGTGCCAGCAGCAAGGGGGCTGACTATGGCTACACCTTC. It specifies CASSKGADYGYTF. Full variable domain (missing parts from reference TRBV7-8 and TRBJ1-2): GAGVSQSPRYKVAKRGQDVALRCDPISGHVSLFWYQQALGQGPEFLTYFQNEAQLDKSGLPSDRFFAERPEGSVSTLKIQRTQQEDSAVYLCASSKGADYGYTFGSGTRLTVV.

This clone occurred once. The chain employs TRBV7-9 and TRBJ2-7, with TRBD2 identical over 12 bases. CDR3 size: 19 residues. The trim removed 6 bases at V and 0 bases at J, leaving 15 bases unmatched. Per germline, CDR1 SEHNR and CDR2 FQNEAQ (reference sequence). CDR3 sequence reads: CASRSKGLAGNPDSYEQYF. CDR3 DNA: TGTGCCAGCAGGTCTAAGGGACTAGCGGGTAATCCTGACTCCTACGAGCAGTACTTC.

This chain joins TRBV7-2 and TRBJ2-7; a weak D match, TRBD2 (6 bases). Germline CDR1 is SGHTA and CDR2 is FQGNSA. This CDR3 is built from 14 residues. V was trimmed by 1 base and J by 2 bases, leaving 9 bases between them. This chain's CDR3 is CASSLGRGPYEQYF. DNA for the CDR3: TGTGCCAGCAGCTTAGGGCGGGGCCCCTACGAGCAGTACTTC.

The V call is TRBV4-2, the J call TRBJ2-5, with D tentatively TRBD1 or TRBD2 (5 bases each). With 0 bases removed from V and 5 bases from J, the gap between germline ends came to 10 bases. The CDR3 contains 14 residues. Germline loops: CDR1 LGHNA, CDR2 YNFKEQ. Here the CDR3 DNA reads TGTGCCAGCAGCCAAGAAGGGGAGCTCGAGACCCAGTACTTC. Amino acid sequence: CASSQEGELETQYF.

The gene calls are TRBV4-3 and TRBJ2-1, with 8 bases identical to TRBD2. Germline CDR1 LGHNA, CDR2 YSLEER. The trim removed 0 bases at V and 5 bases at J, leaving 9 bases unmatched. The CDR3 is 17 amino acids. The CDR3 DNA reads TGCGCCAGCAGCCAAGATGGGGCTAGCGGGTCTGACAATGAGCAGTTCTTC. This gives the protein CASSQDGASGSDNEQFF.

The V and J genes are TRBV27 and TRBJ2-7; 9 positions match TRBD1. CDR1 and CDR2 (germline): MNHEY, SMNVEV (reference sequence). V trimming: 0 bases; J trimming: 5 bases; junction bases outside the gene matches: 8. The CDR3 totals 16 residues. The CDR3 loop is CASSLSPGQGSHEQYF. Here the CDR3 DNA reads TGTGCCAGCAGTTTATCTCCGGGACAGGGATCACACGAGCAGTACTTC.

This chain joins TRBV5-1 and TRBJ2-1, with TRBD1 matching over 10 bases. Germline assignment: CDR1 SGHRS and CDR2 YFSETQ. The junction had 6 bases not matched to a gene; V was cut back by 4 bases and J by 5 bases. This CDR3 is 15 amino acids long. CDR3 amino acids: CASSLGTGDHNEQFF. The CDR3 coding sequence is TGCGCCAGCAGCCTAGGGACAGGGGACCACAATGAGCAGTTCTTC. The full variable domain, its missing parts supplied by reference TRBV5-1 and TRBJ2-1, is KAGVTQTPRYLIKTRGQQVTLSCSPISGHRSVSWYQQTPGQGLQFLFEYFSETQRNKGNFPGRFSGRQFSNSRSEMNVSTLELGDSALYLCASSLGTGDHNEQFFGPGTRLTVL.

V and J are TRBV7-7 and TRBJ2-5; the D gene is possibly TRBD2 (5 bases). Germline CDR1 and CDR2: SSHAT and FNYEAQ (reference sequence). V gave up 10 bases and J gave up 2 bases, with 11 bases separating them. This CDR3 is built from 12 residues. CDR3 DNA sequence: TGTGCCATCGAGGGAGAACAAGAGACCCAGTACTTC. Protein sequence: CAIEGEQETQYF. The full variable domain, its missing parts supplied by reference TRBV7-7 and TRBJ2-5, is GAGVSQSPRYKVTKRGQDVTLRCDPISSHATLYWYQQALGQGPEFLTYFNYEAQPDKSGLPSDRFSAERPEGSISTLTIQRTEQRDSAMYRCAIEGEQETQYFGPGTRLLVL.

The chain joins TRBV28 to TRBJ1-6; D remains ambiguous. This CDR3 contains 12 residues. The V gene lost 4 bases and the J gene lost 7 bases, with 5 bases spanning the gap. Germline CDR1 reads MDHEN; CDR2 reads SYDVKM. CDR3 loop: CASSYGNSPLHF. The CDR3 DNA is TGTGCCAGCAGTTATGGAAATTCACCCCTCCACTTT.

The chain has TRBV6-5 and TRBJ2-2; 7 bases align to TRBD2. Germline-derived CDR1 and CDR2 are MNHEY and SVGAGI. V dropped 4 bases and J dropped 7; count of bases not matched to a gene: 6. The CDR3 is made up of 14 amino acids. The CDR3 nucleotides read TGTGCCAGCAGTTGGGGGGGAAGTGGCGGGGAGCTGTTTTTT. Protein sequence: CASSWGGSGGELFF.

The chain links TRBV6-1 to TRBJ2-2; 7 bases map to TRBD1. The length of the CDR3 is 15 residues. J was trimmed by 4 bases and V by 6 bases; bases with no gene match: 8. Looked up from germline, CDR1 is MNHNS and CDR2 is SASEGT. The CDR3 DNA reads TGTGCCAGCAGCGGACAGGTAACCGGCACCGGGGAGCTGTTTTTT. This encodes CASSGQVTGTGELFF.

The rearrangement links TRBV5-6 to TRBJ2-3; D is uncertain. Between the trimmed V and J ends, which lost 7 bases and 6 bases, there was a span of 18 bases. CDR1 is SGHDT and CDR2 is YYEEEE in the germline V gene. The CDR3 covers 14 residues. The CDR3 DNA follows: TGTGCCAGCTCGCTAGGATCACCGCGGGATACGCAGTATTTT. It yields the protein CASSLGSPRDTQYF.

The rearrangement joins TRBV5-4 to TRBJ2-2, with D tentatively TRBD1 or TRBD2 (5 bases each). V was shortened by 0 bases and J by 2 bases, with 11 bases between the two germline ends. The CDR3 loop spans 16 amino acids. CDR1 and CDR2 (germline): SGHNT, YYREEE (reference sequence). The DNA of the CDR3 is TGTGCCAGCAGCTTGGGGGGACCGATTAACACCGGGGAGCTGTTTTTT. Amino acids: CASSLGGPINTGELFF.

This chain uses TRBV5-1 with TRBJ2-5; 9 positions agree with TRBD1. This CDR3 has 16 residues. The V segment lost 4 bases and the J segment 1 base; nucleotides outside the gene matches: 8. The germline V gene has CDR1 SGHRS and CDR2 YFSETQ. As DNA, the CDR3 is TGCGCCAGCAGCCTCGGACAGGGGCACCTCCAAGAGACCCAGTACTTC. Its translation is CASSLGQGHLQETQYF.

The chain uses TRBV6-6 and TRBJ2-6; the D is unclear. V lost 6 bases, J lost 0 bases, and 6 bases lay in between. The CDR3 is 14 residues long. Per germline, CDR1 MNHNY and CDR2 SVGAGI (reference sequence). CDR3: CASRQPSGANVLTF. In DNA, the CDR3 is TGTGCCAGCAGGCAACCCTCTGGGGCCAACGTCCTGACTTTC.

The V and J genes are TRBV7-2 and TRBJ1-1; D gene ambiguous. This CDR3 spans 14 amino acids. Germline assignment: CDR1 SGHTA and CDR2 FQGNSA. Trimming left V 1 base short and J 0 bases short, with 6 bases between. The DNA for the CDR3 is TGTGCCAGCAGCTTAGTACGGGTGAACACTGAAGCTTTCTTT. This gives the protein CASSLVRVNTEAFF.

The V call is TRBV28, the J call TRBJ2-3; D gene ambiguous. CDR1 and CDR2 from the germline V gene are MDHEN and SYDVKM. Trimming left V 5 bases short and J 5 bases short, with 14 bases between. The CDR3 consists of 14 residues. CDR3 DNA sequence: TGTGCCAGCAGTAGCGTAGGGCCGGGAGATACGCAGTATTTT. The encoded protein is CASSSVGPGDTQYF.

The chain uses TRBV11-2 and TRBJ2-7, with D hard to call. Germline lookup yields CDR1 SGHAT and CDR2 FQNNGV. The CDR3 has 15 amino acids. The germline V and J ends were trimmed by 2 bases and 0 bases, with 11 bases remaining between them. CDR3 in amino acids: CASSLSSPGSYEQYF. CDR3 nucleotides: TGTGCCAGCAGCTTAAGCTCCCCGGGCTCCTACGAGCAGTACTTC. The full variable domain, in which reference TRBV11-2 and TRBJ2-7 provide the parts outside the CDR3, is EAGVAQSPRYKIIEKRQSVAFWCNPISGHATLYWYQQILGQGPKLLIQFQNNGVVDDSQLPKDRFSAERLKGVDSTLKIQPAKLEDSAVYLCASSLSSPGSYEQYFGPGTRLTVT.

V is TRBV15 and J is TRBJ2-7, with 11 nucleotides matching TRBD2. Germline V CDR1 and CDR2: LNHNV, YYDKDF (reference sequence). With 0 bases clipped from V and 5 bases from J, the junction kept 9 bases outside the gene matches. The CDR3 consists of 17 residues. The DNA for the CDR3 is TGTGCCACCAGCAGAGATTTTACTAGCGGGAGTGTGGACGAGCAGTACTTC. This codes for CATSRDFTSGSVDEQYF. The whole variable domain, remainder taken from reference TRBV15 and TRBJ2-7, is DAMVIQNPRYQVTQFGKPVTLSCSQTLNHNVMYWYQQKSSQAPKLLFHYYDKDFNNEADTPDNFQSRRPNTSFCFLDIRSPGLGDTAMYLCATSRDFTSGSVDEQYFGPGTRLTVT.

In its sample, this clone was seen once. The CDR3 nucleotides are TGTGCCAGCAGCTTTCCGGGACTAGCGGGGGGGAGTGAGCAGTTCTTC. It is translated as CASSFPGLAGGSEQFF. This sequence joins TRBV11-3 and TRBJ2-1; 16 nucleotides align to TRBD2. From germline, CDR1 is SGHNT and CDR2 YENEEA. This CDR3 contains 16 residues. The trim removed 3 bases at V and 9 bases at J, leaving 5 bases unmatched.

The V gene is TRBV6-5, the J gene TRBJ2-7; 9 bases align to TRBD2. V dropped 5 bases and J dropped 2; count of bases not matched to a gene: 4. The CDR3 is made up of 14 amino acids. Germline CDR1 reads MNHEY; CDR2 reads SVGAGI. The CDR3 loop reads CASSVTSGPYEQYF. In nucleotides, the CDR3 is TGTGCCAGCAGTGTGACTAGCGGACCCTACGAGCAGTACTTC.

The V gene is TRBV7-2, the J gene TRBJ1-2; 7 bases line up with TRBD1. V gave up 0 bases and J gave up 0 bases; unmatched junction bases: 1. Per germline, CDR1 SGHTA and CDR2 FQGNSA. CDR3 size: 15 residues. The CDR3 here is CASSLAQGANYGYTF. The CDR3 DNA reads TGTGCCAGCAGCTTAGCGCAGGGGGCTAACTATGGCTACACCTTC.

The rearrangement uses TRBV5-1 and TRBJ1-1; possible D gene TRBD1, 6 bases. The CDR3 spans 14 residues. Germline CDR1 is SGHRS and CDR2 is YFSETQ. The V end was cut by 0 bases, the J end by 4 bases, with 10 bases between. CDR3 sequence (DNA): TGCGCCAGCAGCTTGGGGCAGGGGCCCACTGAAGCTTTCTTT. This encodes CASSLGQGPTEAFF.

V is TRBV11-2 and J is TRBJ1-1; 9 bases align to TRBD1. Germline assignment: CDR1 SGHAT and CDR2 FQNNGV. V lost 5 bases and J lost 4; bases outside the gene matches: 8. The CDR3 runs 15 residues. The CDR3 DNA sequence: TGTGCCAGCAGCCCGCTGACAGGGGGGGTCACTGAAGCTTTCTTT. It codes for CASSPLTGGVTEAFF.

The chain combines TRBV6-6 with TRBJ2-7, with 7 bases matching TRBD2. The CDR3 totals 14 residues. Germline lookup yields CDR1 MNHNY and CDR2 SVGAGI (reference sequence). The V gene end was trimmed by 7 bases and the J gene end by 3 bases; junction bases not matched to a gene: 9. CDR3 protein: CASKRGSRHYEQYF. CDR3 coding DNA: TGTGCCAGCAAGCGGGGCAGCCGACACTACGAGCAGTACTTC.